The clone carrying this T cell receptor (beta chain) was detected ten times or more. The antigen remains unidentified. This record comes from a study of CD8 T cells in ankylosing spondylitis. Points from the study as a whole: Seemingly distinctive of ankylosing spondylitis blood was a TCR beta motif formed by eight highly homologous variants. Reported data indicate significant enrichment of disease-linked clones within matched ankylosing spondylitis synovial fluid. Some motif variants were previously reported in reactive arthritis synovial fluid and blood.

TCRdb redid the calling of the 5' RACE reads with MiXCR, one entry per CDR3 protein. The sample holds 350,000 or so distinct CDR3 sequences, approximately 10% seen once. V was pared by 5 bases and J by 2 bases, with 7 bases of the junction left unmatched. CDR3 length: 15 amino acids. The germline V gene encodes CDR1 SGHRS and CDR2 YFSETQ. Material: blood, either unsorted or a sorted T cell fraction (not recorded which). The V call is TRBV5-1, the J call TRBJ1-3, with 7 bases aligning to TRBD1. The clonotype was recovered from a female donor with ankylosing spondylitis or in good health (not recorded which). The CDR3 is CASRPKTGTGNTIYF. CDR3 in DNA: TGCGCCAGCAGACCTAAGACAGGGACTGGAAACACCATATATTTT.